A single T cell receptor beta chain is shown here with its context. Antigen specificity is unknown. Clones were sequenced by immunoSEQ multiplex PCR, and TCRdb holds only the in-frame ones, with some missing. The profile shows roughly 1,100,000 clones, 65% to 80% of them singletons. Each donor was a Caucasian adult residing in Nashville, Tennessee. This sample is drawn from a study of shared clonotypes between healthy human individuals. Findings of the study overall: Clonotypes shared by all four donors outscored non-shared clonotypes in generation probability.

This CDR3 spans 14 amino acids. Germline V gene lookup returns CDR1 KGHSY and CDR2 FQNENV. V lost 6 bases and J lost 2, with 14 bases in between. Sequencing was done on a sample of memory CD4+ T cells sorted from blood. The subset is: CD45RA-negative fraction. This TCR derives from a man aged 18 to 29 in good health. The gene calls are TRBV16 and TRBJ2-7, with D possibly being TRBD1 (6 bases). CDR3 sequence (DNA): TGTGCCAGCAGTCCCCAGACAGGCACCTACGAGCAGTACTTC. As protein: CASSPQTGTYEQYF.